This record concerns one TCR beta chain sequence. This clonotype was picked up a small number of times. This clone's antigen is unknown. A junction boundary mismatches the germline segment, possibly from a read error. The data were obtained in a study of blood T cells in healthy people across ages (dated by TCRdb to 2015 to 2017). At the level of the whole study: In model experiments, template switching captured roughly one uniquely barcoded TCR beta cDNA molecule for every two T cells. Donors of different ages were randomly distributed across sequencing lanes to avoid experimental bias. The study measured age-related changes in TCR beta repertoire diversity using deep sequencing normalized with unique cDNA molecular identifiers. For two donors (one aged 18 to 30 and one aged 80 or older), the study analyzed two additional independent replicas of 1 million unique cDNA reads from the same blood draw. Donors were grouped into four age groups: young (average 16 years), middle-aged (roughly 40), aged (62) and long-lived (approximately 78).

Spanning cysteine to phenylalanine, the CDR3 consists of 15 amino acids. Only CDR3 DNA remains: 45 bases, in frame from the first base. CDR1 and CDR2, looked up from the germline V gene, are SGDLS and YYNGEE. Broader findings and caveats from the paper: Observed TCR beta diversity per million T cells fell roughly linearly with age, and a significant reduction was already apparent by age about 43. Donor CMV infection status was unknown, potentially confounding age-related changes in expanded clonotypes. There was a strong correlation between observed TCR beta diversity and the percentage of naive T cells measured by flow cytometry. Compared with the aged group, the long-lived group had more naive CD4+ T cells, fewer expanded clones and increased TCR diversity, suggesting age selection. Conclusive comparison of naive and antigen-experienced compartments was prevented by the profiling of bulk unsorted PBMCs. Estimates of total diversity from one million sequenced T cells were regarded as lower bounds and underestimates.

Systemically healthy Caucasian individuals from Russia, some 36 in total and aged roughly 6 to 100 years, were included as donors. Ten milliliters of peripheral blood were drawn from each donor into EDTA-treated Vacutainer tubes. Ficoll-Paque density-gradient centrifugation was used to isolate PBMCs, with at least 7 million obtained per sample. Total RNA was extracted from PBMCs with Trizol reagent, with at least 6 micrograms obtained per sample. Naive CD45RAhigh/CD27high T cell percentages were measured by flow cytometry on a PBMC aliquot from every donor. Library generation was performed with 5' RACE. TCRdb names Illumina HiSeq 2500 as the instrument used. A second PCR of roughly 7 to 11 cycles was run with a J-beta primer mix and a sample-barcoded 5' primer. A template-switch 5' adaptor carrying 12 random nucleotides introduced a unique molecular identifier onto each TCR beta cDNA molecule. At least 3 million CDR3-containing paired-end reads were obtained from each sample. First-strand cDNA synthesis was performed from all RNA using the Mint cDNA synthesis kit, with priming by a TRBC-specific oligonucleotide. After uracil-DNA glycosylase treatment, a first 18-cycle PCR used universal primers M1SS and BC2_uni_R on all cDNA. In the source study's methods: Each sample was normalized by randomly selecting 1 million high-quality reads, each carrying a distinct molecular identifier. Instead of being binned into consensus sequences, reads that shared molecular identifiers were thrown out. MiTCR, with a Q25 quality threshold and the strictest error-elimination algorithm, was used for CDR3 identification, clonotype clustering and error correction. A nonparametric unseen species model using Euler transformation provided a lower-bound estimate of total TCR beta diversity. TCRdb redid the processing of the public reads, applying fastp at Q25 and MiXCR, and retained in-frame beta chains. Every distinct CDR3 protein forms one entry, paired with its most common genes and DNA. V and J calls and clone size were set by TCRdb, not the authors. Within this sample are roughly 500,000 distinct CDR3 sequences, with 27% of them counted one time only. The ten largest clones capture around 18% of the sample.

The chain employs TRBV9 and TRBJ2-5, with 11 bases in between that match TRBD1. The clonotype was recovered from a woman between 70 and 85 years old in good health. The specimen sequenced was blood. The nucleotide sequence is TGTGCCAGCAGCGTAGGGACAGGGGGCCGAGAGACCCCGTACTTC. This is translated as CASSVGTGGRETPYF.